The clone carrying this TCR beta chain was picked up a small number of times. The record originates from a study of blood T cells in healthy people across ages. For the second PCR, which ran for about 7 to 11 cycles, a sample-barcoded 5' primer and a J-beta primer mix were used. TCRdb re-called the 5' RACE reads through MiXCR, storing one row per CDR3 protein. The table has around 800,000 distinct CDR3 sequences, about 45% seen once. With 0 bases removed from V and 0 bases from J, the gap between germline ends came to 3 bases. The CDR3 runs to 15 residues. The chain has TRBV12-3 or TRBV12-4 and TRBJ2-6; unclear D gene. Sequencing used blood. This receptor was identified in a man aged 80 or over in good health. For the CDR3, the DNA is TGTGCCAGCAGTTTAGCCCTCTCTGGGGCCAACGTCCTGACTTTC. This gives the protein CASSLALSGANVLTF.